This TCR beta chain derives from a study of identifying expanded T cells in peripheral blood. The study, taken as a whole, reports: Technical replicates showed around 1.1 changed clones; approximately two weeks about 16.4; four weeks 19. Clone count variance between roughly 2-week samples rose with total template count.

CDR1 is SGHTA, CDR2 FQGTGA, per germline. This CDR3 spans 16 amino acids. V gave up 1 base and J gave up 6 bases; unmatched junction bases: 8. Profiled with immunoSEQ multiplex PCR; TCRdb holds only in-frame clones, not every one. The data show under 95,000 clones, around 91% seen once. Collection occurred without any documented infections or immune events in donors. This clone was detected once. The antigen is undetermined. This chain uses TRBV7-3 with TRBJ2-2; 7 bases map to TRBD2. The receptor's source is a person aged 18 to 75 in good health. Sequenced input: blood. The CDR3 DNA reads as TGTGCCAGCAGCTTAAAACCAGCGGGATTTGCCGGGGAGCTGTTTTTT. Protein: CASSLKPAGFAGELFF.